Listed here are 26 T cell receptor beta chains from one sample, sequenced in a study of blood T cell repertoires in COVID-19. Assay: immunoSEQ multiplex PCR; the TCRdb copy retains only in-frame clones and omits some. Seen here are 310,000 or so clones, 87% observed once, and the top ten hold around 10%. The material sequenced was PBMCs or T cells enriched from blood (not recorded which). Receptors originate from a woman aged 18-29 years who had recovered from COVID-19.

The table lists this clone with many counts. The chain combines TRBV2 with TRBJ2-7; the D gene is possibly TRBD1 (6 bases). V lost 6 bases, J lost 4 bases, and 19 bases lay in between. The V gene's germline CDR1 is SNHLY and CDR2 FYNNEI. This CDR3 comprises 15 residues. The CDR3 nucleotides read TGTGCCAGCAGCCACACCCGACAGGTCCGATACGAGCAGTACTTC. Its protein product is CASSHTRQVRYEQYF.

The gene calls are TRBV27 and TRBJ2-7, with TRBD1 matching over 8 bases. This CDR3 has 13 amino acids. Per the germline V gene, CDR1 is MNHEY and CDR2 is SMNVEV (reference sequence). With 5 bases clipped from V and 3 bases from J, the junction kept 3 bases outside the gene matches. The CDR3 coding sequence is TGTGCCAGCAGTGGGACAGGTAGCTACGAGCAGTACTTC. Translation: CASSGTGSYEQYF.

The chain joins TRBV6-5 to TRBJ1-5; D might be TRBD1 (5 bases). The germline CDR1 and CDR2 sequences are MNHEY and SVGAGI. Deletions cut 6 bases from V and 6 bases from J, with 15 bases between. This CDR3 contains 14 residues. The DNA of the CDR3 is TGTGCCAGCAGAGGGATAGGGGAGGTTCAGCCCCAGCATTTT. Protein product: CASRGIGEVQPQHF.

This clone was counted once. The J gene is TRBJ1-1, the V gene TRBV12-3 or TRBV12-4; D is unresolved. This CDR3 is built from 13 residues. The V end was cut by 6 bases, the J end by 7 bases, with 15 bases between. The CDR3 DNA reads TGTGCCAGCAGCCCAGGCCCTTACTTTGAAGCTTTCTTT. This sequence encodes CASSPGPYFEAFF.

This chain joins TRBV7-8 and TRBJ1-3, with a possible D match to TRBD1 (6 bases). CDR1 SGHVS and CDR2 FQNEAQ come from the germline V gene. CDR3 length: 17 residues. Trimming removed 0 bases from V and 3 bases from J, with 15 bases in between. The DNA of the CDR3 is TGTGCCAGCAGCTTAGCACCAGGGGCCTTTTTTGGAAACACCATATATTTT. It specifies CASSLAPGAFFGNTIYF.

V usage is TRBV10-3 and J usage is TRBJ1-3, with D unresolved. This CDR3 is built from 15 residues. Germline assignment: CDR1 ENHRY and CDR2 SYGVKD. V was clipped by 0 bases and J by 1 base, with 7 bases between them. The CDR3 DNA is TGTGCCATCAGTGAGTCAGCGGATTCTGGAAACACCATATATTTT. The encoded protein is CAISESADSGNTIYF.

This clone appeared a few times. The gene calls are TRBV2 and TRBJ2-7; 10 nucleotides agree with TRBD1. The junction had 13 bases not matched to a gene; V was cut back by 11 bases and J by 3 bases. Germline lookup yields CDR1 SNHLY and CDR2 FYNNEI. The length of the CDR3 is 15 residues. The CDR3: CAWGDRGELFYEQYF. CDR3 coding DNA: TGTGCCTGGGGGGACAGGGGCGAACTTTTCTACGAGCAGTACTTC.

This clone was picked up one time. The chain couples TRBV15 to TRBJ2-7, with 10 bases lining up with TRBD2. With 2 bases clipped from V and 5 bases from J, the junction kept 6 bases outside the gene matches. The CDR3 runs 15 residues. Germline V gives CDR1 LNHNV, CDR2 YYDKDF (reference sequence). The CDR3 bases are TGTGCCACCAGCAGAAGAGCGGGAGGGCCCGACGAGCAGTACTTC. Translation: CATSRRAGGPDEQYF.

CDR3 region: CASSQGGPYYGYTF. The CDR3 DNA reads as TGCGCCAGCAGCCAAGGAGGGCCCTACTATGGCTACACCTTC. This chain connects TRBV4-1 to TRBJ1-2; D is unclear. This CDR3 has 14 residues. The V gene's germline CDR1 is MGHRA and CDR2 YSYEKL. The V end was cut by 1 base, the J end by 3 bases, with 9 bases between.

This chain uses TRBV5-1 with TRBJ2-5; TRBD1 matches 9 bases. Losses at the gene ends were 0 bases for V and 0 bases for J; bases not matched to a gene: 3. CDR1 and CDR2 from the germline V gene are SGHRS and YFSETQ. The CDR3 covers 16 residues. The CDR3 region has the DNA TGCGCCAGCAGCTTGGGGGGACAGGGTTACCAAGAGACCCAGTACTTC. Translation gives CASSLGGQGYQETQYF.

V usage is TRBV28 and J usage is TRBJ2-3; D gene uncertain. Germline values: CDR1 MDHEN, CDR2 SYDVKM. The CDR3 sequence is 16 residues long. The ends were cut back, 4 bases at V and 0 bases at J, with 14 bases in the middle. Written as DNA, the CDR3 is TGTGCCAGCAGTTCCCCCTTGAGTCCTAGCACAGATACGCAGTATTTT. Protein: CASSSPLSPSTDTQYF.

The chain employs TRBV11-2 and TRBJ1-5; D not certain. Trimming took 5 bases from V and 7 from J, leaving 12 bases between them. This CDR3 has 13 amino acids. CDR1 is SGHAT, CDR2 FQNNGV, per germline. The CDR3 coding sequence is TGTGCCAGCAGCCCGGGGTTTGGACAGCCCCAGCATTTT. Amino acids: CASSPGFGQPQHF.

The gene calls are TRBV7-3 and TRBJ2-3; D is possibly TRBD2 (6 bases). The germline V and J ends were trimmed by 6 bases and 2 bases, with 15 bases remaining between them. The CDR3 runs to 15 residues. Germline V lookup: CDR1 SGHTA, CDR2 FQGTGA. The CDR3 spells CASSPLGLFTDTQYF. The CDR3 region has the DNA TGTGCCAGCAGTCCACTTGGACTATTCACAGATACGCAGTATTTT.

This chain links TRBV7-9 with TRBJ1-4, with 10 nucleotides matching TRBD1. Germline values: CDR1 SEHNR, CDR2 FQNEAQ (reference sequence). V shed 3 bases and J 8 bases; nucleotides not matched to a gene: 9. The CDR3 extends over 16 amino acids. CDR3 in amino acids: CASSLGTGEVREKLFF. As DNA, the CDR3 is TGTGCCAGCAGCTTGGGGACAGGGGAAGTACGGGAAAAACTGTTTTTT.

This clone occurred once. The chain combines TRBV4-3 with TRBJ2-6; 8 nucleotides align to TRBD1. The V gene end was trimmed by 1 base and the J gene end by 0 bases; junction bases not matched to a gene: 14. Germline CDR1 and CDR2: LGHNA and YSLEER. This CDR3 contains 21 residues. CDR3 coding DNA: TGCGCCAGCAGCCAAGGGGCGTTGTTGGGACAGGTCCCCTCTGGGGCCAACGTCCTGACTTTC. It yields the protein CASSQGALLGQVPSGANVLTF.

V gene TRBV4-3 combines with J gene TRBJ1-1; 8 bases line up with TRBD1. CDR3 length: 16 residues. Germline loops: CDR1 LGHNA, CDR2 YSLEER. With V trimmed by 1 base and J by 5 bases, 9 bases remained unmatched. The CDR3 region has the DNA TGCGCCAGCAGCCAAGCATTAACAGGGGGTAGAACTGAAGCTTTCTTT. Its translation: CASSQALTGGRTEAFF.

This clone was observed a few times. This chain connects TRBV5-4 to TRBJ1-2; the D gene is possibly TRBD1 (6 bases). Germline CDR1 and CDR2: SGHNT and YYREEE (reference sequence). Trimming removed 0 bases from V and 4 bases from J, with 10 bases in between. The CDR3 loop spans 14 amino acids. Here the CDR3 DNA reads TGTGCCAGCAGCTTGGGACAGGCGTCCTATGGCTACACCTTC. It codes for CASSLGQASYGYTF.

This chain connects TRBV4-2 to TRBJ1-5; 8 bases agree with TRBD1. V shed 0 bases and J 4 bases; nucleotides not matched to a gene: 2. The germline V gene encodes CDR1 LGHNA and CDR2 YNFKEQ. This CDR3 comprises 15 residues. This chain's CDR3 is CASSQEGQANQPQHF. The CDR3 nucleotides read TGTGCCAGCAGCCAAGAGGGACAGGCAAATCAGCCCCAGCATTTT.

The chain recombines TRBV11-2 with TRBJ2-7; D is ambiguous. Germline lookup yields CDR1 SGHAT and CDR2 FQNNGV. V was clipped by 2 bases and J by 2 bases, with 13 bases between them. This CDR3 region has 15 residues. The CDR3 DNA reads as TGTGCCAGCAGCTTACAAGGCGGCCTTCCCTACGAGCAGTACTTC. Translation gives CASSLQGGLPYEQYF.

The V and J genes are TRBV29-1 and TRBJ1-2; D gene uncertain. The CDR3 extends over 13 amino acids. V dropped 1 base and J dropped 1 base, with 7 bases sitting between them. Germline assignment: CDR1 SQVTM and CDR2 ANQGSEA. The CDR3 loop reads CSVEAGGNYGYTF. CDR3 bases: TGCAGCGTTGAAGCAGGAGGTAACTATGGCTACACCTTC.

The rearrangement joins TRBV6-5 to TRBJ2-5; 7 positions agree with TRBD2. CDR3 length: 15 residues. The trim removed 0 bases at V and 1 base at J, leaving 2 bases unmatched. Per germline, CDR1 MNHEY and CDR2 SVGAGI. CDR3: CASSYSGGTQETQYF. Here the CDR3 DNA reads TGTGCCAGCAGTTACTCGGGGGGGACCCAAGAGACCCAGTACTTC.

The CDR3 sequence: CSAGGNEKLFF. In DNA, the CDR3 is TGCAGTGCGGGAGGCAACGAAAAACTGTTTTTT. This sequence joins TRBV20-1 and TRBJ1-4; D uncertain. The CDR3 spans 11 residues. The V gene lost 6 bases and the J gene lost 8 bases, with 10 bases spanning the gap. Germline assignment: CDR1 DFQATT and CDR2 SNEGSKA (reference sequence).

The CDR3 sequence is CASSVNQGVRAFF. CDR3 DNA sequence: TGTGCCAGCAGTGTGAACCAGGGGGTTCGAGCTTTCTTT. The chain recombines TRBV27 with TRBJ1-1; TRBD1 matches 7 bases. Trimming at V came to 5 bases and at J to 10 bases, leaving 10 bases not matched to a gene. CDR1 MNHEY and CDR2 SMNVEV come from the germline V gene (reference sequence). The CDR3 covers 13 residues.

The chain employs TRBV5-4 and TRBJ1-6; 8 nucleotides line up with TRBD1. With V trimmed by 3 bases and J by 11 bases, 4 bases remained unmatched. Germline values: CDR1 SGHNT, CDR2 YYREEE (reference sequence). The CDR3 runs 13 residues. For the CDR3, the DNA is TGTGCCAGCAGCTCGGACAGGGATCCACCCCTCCACTTT. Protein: CASSSDRDPPLHF.

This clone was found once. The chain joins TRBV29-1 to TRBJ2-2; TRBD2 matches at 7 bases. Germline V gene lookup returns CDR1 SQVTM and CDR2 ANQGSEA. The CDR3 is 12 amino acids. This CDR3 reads CASGGGTGELFF. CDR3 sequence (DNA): TGCGCTTCGGGGGGAGGGACCGGGGAGCTGTTTTTT.

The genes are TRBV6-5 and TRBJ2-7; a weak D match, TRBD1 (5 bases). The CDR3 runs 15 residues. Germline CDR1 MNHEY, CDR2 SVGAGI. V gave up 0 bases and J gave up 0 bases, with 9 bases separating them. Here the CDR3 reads CASSYSRVYSYEQYF. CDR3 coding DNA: TGTGCCAGCAGTTACTCCAGGGTTTACTCCTACGAGCAGTACTTC.